The next 21 T cell receptor beta chains were all read from a single sample in a study of blood T cell repertoires in COVID-19. Libraries were prepared by immunoSEQ multiplex PCR; TCRdb keeps only in-frame clonotypes and omits some of them. The sample contains hundreds of thousands of clones, approximately 91% of which appear only once. Input material: PBMCs or T cells enriched from blood (not recorded which). Receptor source: a man between 60 and 70 years old who had recovered from COVID-19.

This chain joins TRBV10-1 and TRBJ1-1, with D perhaps TRBD1 (5 bases). Germline values: CDR1 WNHNN, CDR2 SYGVQD (reference sequence). V was cut by 9 bases and J by 0 bases, with 11 bases left in between. This CDR3 region has 13 residues. CDR3 in amino acids: CASRQSLNTEAFF. CDR3 nucleotides: TGCGCCAGTAGACAGAGCTTGAACACTGAAGCTTTCTTT.

The chain has TRBV27 and TRBJ2-7; TRBD1 aligns across 7 bases. Trimming took 3 bases from V and 4 from J; bases not matched to a gene: 9. Per germline, CDR1 MNHEY and CDR2 SMNVEV (reference sequence). This CDR3 is 15 amino acids long. CDR3 loop: CASSFFRGSPYEQYF. CDR3 nucleotides: TGTGCCAGCAGTTTCTTCAGGGGGTCCCCTTACGAGCAGTACTTC.

This clone was seen only a few times. This chain uses TRBV6-5 with TRBJ1-4; a possible D gene is TRBD1 (6 bases). The CDR3 has 15 residues. V was pared by 6 bases and J by 2 bases, with 13 bases between. Germline lookup yields CDR1 MNHEY and CDR2 SVGAGI. The CDR3 is CASRIEQGTNEKLFF. CDR3 DNA: TGTGCCAGCAGAATAGAACAGGGCACTAATGAAAAACTGTTTTTT.

The chain links TRBV6-5 to TRBJ2-5; D might be TRBD2 (5 bases). V was shortened by 5 bases and J by 7 bases, with 14 bases between the two germline ends. Germline-derived CDR1 and CDR2 are MNHEY and SVGAGI. The CDR3 has 13 amino acids. The CDR3 bases are TGTGCCAGCAGTAAGGAAAGCGGTCGGACCCAGTACTTC. It codes for CASSKESGRTQYF.

The chain carries TRBV14 and TRBJ1-2; D remains unclear. Germline V gene sequence: CDR1 SGHDN, CDR2 FVKESK. The V and J ends lost 1 base and 1 base respectively, with 7 bases between them. This CDR3 spans 14 amino acids. This CDR3 is CASSQATVNYGYTF. The CDR3 coding sequence is TGTGCCAGCAGCCAAGCCACGGTTAACTATGGCTACACCTTC.

A note on this clone: Other DNA sequences in the sample encode the same CDR3. The chain combines TRBV2 with TRBJ1-5; TRBD1 agrees at 7 bases. V lost 6 bases, J lost 2 bases, and 4 bases stayed unmatched. Germline values: CDR1 SNHLY, CDR2 FYNNEI. The CDR3 spans 14 residues. For the CDR3, the DNA is TGTGCCAGCAGCGGAACAGGGGGCAATCAGCCCCAGCATTTT. Its translation is CASSGTGGNQPQHF.

The V call is TRBV7-9, the J call TRBJ2-7; 11 nucleotides agree with TRBD2. This CDR3 has 15 amino acids. CDR1 and CDR2 from the germline V gene are SEHNR and FQNEAQ (reference sequence). The V gene end was trimmed by 5 bases and the J gene end by 3 bases; junction bases not matched to a gene: 6. In nucleotides, the CDR3 is TGTGCCAGCAGCCGTGCCGGGACTAGCGGCTACGAGCAGTACTTC. As protein: CASSRAGTSGYEQYF. Full variable domain (remainder filled in from reference TRBV7-9 and TRBJ2-7): DTGVSQNPRHKITKRGQNVTFRCDPISEHNRLYWYRQTLGQGPEFLTYFQNEAQLEKSRLLSDRFSAERPKGSFSTLEIQRTEQGDSAMYLCASSRAGTSGYEQYFGPGTRLTVT.

The V call is TRBV6-2 or TRBV6-3, the J call TRBJ2-1; D is uncertain. CDR1 is MNHEY and CDR2 is SVGEGT in the germline V gene. V lost 7 bases, J lost 0 bases, and 10 bases lay in between. The CDR3 runs 14 residues. CDR3 nucleotides: TGTGCCAGCACCCCCCAGGACTCCTACAATGAGCAGTTCTTC. It codes for CASTPQDSYNEQFF.

This chain connects TRBV3-1 (or the pseudogene TRBV3-2) to TRBJ2-4; D possibly corresponds to TRBD2 (6 bases). The CDR3 is made up of 15 amino acids. Germline V gene data show CDR1 as LGHDT and CDR2 as YNNKEL (reference sequence). The V and J ends lost 4 bases and 0 bases respectively, with 10 bases between them. CDR3 sequence: CASSPLGGAKNIQYF. The CDR3 DNA is TGTGCCAGCAGCCCGCTCGGGGGAGCCAAAAACATTCAGTACTTC.

This chain connects TRBV21-1 to TRBJ2-1; TRBD2 is the table's D call and was not checked against the DNA. TRBV21-1 is a documented pseudogene. The CDR3 runs 13 residues. The CDR3 sequence is CASSKVLGNEQFF. CDR3 nucleotides: TGTGCCAGCAGCAAAGTTCTCGGCAATGAGCAGTTCTTC.

This clone was seen a handful of times. The V and J genes are TRBV19 and TRBJ1-5; 8 positions agree with TRBD1. Germline V gene sequence: CDR1 LNHDA, CDR2 SQIVND (reference sequence). The J segment lost 2 bases and the V segment lost 7 bases, leaving 7 bases of the junction unmatched. The CDR3 is 15 amino acids. CDR3 nucleotide sequence: TGTGCCAGTACGGTGGCGGGACAGGGCAATCAGCCCCAGCATTTT. It translates to CASTVAGQGNQPQHF.

This clone was detected only a few times. The chain is built from TRBV5-1 and TRBJ1-2; D gene uncertain. Germline V gives CDR1 SGHRS, CDR2 YFSETQ. This CDR3 spans 13 amino acids. Trimming cost V 2 bases and J 3 bases, with 8 bases left between them. The CDR3 region is CASSLSTDYGYTF. The CDR3 DNA follows: TGCGCCAGCAGCTTATCTACCGACTATGGCTACACCTTC.

This clone was recorded only once. The chain uses TRBV9 and TRBJ2-3, with TRBD2 as a possible D gene (6 bases). V lost 7 bases to trimming and J lost 3 bases, with 24 bases between them. This CDR3 has 17 amino acids. Germline CDR1 reads SGDLS; CDR2 reads YYNGEE. The CDR3 loop is CASSYNRDWPGTDTQYF. The DNA for the CDR3 is TGTGCCAGCTCCTACAACCGGGACTGGCCTGGGACAGATACGCAGTATTTT.

V and J are TRBV10-3 and TRBJ2-7; 9 nucleotides line up with TRBD1. The germline gives CDR1 ENHRY, CDR2 SYGVKD. Trimming took 2 bases from V and 6 from J; bases not matched to a gene: 8. CDR3 length equals 15 residues. The CDR3 protein is CAISERGQGIGEQYF. CDR3 bases: TGTGCCATCAGTGAGAGGGGACAGGGAATCGGCGAGCAGTACTTC.

The V gene is TRBV28, the J gene TRBJ1-1, with D maybe TRBD1 (5 bases). Germline V lookup: CDR1 MDHEN, CDR2 SYDVKM. This CDR3 region has 14 residues. V was shortened by 6 bases and J by 1 base, with 12 bases between the two germline ends. CDR3 protein: CASRERQTNTEAFF. CDR3 DNA: TGTGCCAGCAGAGAGAGACAGACGAACACTGAAGCTTTCTTT.

The CDR3 protein is CASERLFGYEQYF. The CDR3 DNA is TGTGCCAGCGAGCGGCTGTTCGGGTACGAGCAGTACTTC. This sequence joins TRBV6-5 and TRBJ2-7; a possible D gene is TRBD2 (5 bases). The ends were cut back, 8 bases at V and 4 bases at J, with 15 bases in the middle. CDR1 is MNHEY and CDR2 is SVGAGI in the germline V gene. The CDR3 runs 13 residues.

This sequence joins TRBV19 and TRBJ2-5, with 7 bases matching TRBD1. Germline CDR1 and CDR2: LNHDA and SQIVND (reference sequence). V shed 0 bases, J shed 2 bases, and the junction held 3 bases outside the gene matches. CDR3 size: 15 residues. The CDR3 is CASSIDGTAQETQYF. DNA of the CDR3: TGTGCCAGTAGTATAGATGGGACAGCTCAAGAGACCCAGTACTTC.

This chain connects TRBV9 to TRBJ2-4; D possibly corresponds to TRBD2 (6 bases). V was pared by 0 bases and J by 10 bases, with 14 bases between. This CDR3 comprises 14 residues. Per the germline V gene, CDR1 is SGDLS and CDR2 is YYNGEE. The CDR3 bases are TGTGCCAGCAGCGTAGGGGGTAGCGGTGCAATTCAGTACTTC. Its translation: CASSVGGSGAIQYF.

The V and J genes are TRBV2 and TRBJ1-6; D not resolved. Trimming cost V 6 bases and J 11 bases, with 11 bases left between them. The CDR3 contains 12 residues. The germline V gene encodes CDR1 SNHLY and CDR2 FYNNEI. The chain's CDR3 is CASSLDRPPLHF. The CDR3 coding sequence is TGTGCCAGCAGCCTAGACCGGCCACCCCTCCACTTT.

This sequence joins TRBV5-4 and TRBJ1-2, with D possibly TRBD1 on 5 matching bases. Germline-derived CDR1 and CDR2 are SGHNT and YYREEE (reference sequence). Trimming left V 1 base short and J 3 bases short, with 7 bases between. The CDR3 loop spans 13 amino acids. The CDR3: CASSLRGYYGYTF. CDR3 DNA: TGTGCCAGCAGCTTGCGGGGGTACTATGGCTACACCTTC. The full variable domain, with the rest looked up from reference TRBV5-4 and TRBJ1-2, is ETGVTQSPTHLIKTRGQQVTLRCSSQSGHNTVSWYQQALGQGPQFIFQYYREEENGRGNFPPRFSGLQFPNYSSELNVNALELDDSALYLCASSLRGYYGYTFGSGTRLTVV.

The chain links TRBV6-5 to TRBJ2-1; TRBD2 might be the D (6 bases). V lost 2 bases and J 4 bases, leaving 12 bases between the germline ends. This CDR3 contains 15 residues. The germline V gene has CDR1 MNHEY and CDR2 SVGAGI. DNA of the CDR3: TGTGCCAGCAGTTACCCCCATAGCGGTTACAATGAGCAGTTCTTC. This gives the protein CASSYPHSGYNEQFF.